The present T cell receptor beta chain was sequenced within a study of CD8 T cells in Susac syndrome. Overall study findings and caveats: The study recognized that the number of individuals in its TCR sequencing and HLA analysis was relatively small.

TCR beta from blood CD8+ and CD4+ T cells was sequenced. The authors reverse transcribed roughly 0.5 to 1 ug RNA with random hexamers. An immunoSEQ multiplex PCR amplified TCR beta CDR3 over 54 Vbeta and 13 Jbeta. MiXCR, applied by TCRdb to the immunoSEQ multiplex PCR reads, yields one record per CDR3 protein. The sample lists 200,000 to 250,000 distinct CDR3 sequences; 95% were seen once. The CDR3 is 16 amino acids. CDR1 and CDR2 (germline): SEHNR, FQNEAQ (reference sequence). J was trimmed by 4 bases and V by 5 bases; bases with no gene match: 4. About this clonotype: What it recognizes is unknown.

The sequence came from a human donor with multiple sclerosis. The V call is TRBV7-9, the J call TRBJ2-3; TRBD2 matches at 15 bases. Sequencing was carried out using CD4+ T cells from PBMCs. Written as DNA, the CDR3 is TGTGCCAGCAGCCTTGGACTAGCGGGGGGGCCAGATACGCAGTATTTT. Amino acids: CASSLGLAGGPDTQYF.